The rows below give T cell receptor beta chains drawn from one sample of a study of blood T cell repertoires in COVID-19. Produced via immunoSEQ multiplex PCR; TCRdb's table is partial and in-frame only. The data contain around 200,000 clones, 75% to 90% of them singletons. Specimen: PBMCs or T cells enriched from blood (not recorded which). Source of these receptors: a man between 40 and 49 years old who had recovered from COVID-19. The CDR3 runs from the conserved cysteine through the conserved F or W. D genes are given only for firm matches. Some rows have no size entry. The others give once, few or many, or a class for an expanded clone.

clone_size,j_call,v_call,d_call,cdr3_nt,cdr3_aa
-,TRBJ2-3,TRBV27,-,TGTGCCAGCTCCTTACGCCGCCCGGACAGCCTTACGCAGTATTTT,CASSLRRPDSLTQYF
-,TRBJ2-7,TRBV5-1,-,TGCGCCAGCAGCTGGCTGCCGGGGGACGAGCAGTACTTC,CASSWLPGDEQYF
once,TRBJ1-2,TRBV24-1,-,TGTGCCACCAGTGATTTCGGCGGTTCTGGCTACACCTTC,CATSDFGGSGYTF
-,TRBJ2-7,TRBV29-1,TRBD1,TGCAGCGTTGCCACCGGGACAGGGGTCTACGAGCAGTACTTC,CSVATGTGVYEQYF
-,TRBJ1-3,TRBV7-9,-,TGTGCCAGCAGCTCCACAGGGCACCCTGGAAACACCATATATTTT,CASSSTGHPGNTIYF
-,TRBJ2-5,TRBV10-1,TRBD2,TGCGCCAGCAGTGTCGAGCGGGAGTCCCCAGAGACCCAGTACTTC,CASSVERESPETQYF
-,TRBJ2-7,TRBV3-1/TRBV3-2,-,TGTGCCAGCAGCCAAGATCCGGGAGTAAGGTACGAGCAGTACTTC,CASSQDPGVRYEQYF
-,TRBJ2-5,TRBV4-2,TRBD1,TGTGCCAGCAGCCTCGAGGGACAGGGGTTTTCTGAGACCCAGTACTTC,CASSLEGQGFSETQYF
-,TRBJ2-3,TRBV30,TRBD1,TGTGCCTGGAGCGATGGACAGGGGACGGCAGATACGCAGTATTTT,CAWSDGQGTADTQYF
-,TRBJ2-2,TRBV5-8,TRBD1,TGTGCCAGCAGCTTGGCTGGGACAGCGAACACCGGGGAGCTGTTTTTT,CASSLAGTANTGELFF
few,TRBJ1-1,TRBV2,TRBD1,TGTGCCAGCAGCCGACAGGGGAGGTCTGAAGCTTTCTTT,CASSRQGRSEAFF
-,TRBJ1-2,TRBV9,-,TGTGCCAGCAGCGTAGGGGTCGGCGGGGGGAGTGGCTACACCTTC,CASSVGVGGGSGYTF
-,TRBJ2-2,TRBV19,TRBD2,TGTGCCAGTAGTACTACTAGCGGGAGGGTGAACACCGGGGAGCTGTTTTTT,CASSTTSGRVNTGELFF
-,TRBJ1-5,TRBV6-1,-,TGTGCCAGCAGTGAAGACGAGTCCTATAGCAATCAGCCCCAGCATTTT,CASSEDESYSNQPQHF
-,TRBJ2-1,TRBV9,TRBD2,TGTGCCAGCAGCGTTCTAGCGGGGTACAATGAGCAGTTCTTC,CASSVLAGYNEQFF
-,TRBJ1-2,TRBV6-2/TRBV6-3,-,TGTGCCAGCAGTTCCTCGACAGGTTGGGGAGGCTACACCTTC,CASSSSTGWGGYTF
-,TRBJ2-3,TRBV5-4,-,TGTGCCAGCACCCAGCAGGGGATAGATACGCAGTATTTT,CASTQQGIDTQYF
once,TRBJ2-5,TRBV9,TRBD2,TGTGCCAGCAGCGTAGTCTGGACTAGCGGGGAGACCCAGTACTTC,CASSVVWTSGETQYF
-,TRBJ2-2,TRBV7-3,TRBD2,TGTGCCAGCAGCTCTAGCGGGAGGGCGGAGCTGTTTTTT,CASSSSGRAELFF
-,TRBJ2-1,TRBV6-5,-,TGTGCCATCGGTTCCACCTCCTACAATGAGCAGTTCTTC,CAIGSTSYNEQFF
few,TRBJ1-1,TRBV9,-,TGTGCCAGCAGCGTAGTCTCGGGGATGAACACTGAAGCTTTCTTT,CASSVVSGMNTEAFF
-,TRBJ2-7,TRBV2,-,TGTGCCAGCAGTGAAAATTGGCTGAACTACGAGCAGTACTTC,CASSENWLNYEQYF
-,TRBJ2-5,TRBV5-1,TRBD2,TGCGCCAGCAGCCAGGGGACTAGCGAAGAGACCCAGTACTTC,CASSQGTSEETQYF
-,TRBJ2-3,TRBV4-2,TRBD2,TGTGCCAGCAGCCAAGGAGCGGGAGGGCGCACAGATACGCAGTATTTT,CASSQGAGGRTDTQYF
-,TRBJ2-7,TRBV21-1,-,TGTGCCAGCAGCAAAGCGGACACCTACGAGCAGTACTTC,CASSKADTYEQYF
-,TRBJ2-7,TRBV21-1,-,TGTGCCAGTCCAAGCCGGGACAGGGGAAACTACGAGCAGTACTTC,CASPSRDRGNYEQYF
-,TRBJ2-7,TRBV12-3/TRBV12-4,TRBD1,TGTGCCAGCAGGCCACAGGGGCCCTACGAGCAGTACTTC,CASRPQGPYEQYF
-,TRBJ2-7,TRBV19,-,TGTGCCAGTAGTAGAGGGAGCCCCTACGAGCAGTACTTC,CASSRGSPYEQYF
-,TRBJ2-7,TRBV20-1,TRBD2,TGCAGTGCTAGTGACGCGCAGCGGGAGCGGTACGAGCAGTACTTC,CSASDAQRERYEQYF
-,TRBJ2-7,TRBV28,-,TGTGCCAGCAGTCGCCCCGGAGCGGTGGGCTCCTACGAGCAGTACTTC,CASSRPGAVGSYEQYF
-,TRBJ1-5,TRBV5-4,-,TGTGCCAGCAGCTTAAGGGGCTCAAATCAGCCCCAGCATTTT,CASSLRGSNQPQHF
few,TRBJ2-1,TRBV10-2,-,TGCGCCAGCAGCGTACTCCACGGCTCCTACAATGAGCAGTTCTTC,CASSVLHGSYNEQFF
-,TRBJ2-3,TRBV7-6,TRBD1,TGTGCCAGCAGCTTAGCTGGTGGGTGGACAGGAGGCTCCACAGATACGCAGTATTTT,CASSLAGGWTGGSTDTQYF
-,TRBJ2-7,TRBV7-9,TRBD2,TGTGCCAGCAGCCCTAGCGGGAGGGCCTACGAGCAGTACTTC,CASSPSGRAYEQYF
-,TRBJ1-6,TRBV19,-,TGTGCCAGTAGTCCAGGACAGACTAATTCACCCCTCCACTTT,CASSPGQTNSPLHF
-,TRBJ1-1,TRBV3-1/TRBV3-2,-,TGTGCCAGCAGCCCAAGAAGGGGTAAGATCACTGAAGCTTTCTTT,CASSPRRGKITEAFF
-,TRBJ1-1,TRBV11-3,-,TGTGCCAGCAGCTTCGACCGCGGCGCGTCTTTCTTT,CASSFDRGASFF
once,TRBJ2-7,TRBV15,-,TGTGCCACCAGCAGAGGGCTAGAGGTCCCCTACGAGCAGTACTTC,CATSRGLEVPYEQYF
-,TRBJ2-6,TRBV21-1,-,TGTGCCAGCAGCAAACTTAAAGGGGAACAGGGGTGCGGGGCCAACGTCCTGACTTTC,CASSKLKGEQGCGANVLTF
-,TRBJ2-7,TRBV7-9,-,TGTGCCAGCAGCTTAGCGGACAGAGACTACGAGCAGTACTTC,CASSLADRDYEQYF
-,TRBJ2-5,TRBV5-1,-,TGCGCCAGCAGCTATACAGGGATGGGTGAGACCCAGTACTTC,CASSYTGMGETQYF
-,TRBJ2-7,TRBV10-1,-,TGCGCCACCTCCCAGGCGTCCTCCTCCTACGAGCAGTACTTC,CATSQASSSYEQYF
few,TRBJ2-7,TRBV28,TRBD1,TGTGCCAGCAGTTACGGGACAGGGGGCTCCGAGCAGTACTTC,CASSYGTGGSEQYF
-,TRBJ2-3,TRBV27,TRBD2,TGTGCCAGCGAGCGGGGGGTATCAGATACGCAGTATTTT,CASERGVSDTQYF
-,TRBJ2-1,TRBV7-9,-,TGTGCCAGCAGAATAGGGGACAATGAGCAGTTCTTC,CASRIGDNEQFF